The rows below give T cell receptor beta chains drawn from one sample of a study of identical twins. MiXCR, applied by TCRdb to the 5' RACE reads, yields one record per CDR3 protein. The profile shows hundreds of thousands of distinct CDR3 sequences, 21% of them singletons. The data were also submitted as part of a second study, on T cells expressing NK-cell markers.

Sequencing used PBMCs. Receptor source: a woman between 18 and 29 years old in good health. Both conserved end residues are part of each CDR3. Each record gives: J gene, clone size, D gene, V gene, CDR3 DNA, CDR3 protein. The D gene is left open where the match is weak. Size values are once, few and many counts, or a class for expanded clones, and some rows have none.

J: TRBJ2-7; size: few; D: NA; V: TRBV6-2/TRBV6-3; DNA: TGTGCCAGCAGTCTCCTAAGGGGCAGGGCCGAGCAGTACTTC; CDR3: CASSLLRGRAEQYF
J: TRBJ2-2; size: few; D: TRBD2; V: TRBV7-7; DNA: TGTGCTAGCACATCCGGCGGGGGGGCCGACGGGGAGCTGTTTTTT; CDR3: CASTSGGGADGELFF
J: TRBJ2-7; size: many; D: NA; V: TRBV5-5; DNA: TGTGCCAGCAGCTTGGGTCCGACCCCCTACGAGCAGTACTTC; CDR3: CASSLGPTPYEQYF
J: TRBJ2-5; size: few; D: TRBD2; V: TRBV9; DNA: TGTGCCAGCAGCCCCACGGGACTAAGCCGGGAGACCCAGTACTTC; CDR3: CASSPTGLSRETQYF
J: TRBJ2-7; size: NA; D: TRBD2; V: TRBV11-2; DNA: TGTGCCAGCACCGCCCCGTGGGCGGGAGTGCACGAGCAGTACTTC; CDR3: CASTAPWAGVHEQYF
J: TRBJ2-3; size: NA; D: NA; V: TRBV20-1; DNA: TGCAGTGCTAGTACGGGCAAGAGCACAGATACGCAGTATTTT; CDR3: CSASTGKSTDTQYF
J: TRBJ2-3; size: NA; D: TRBD1; V: TRBV6-5; DNA: TGTGCCAGCAGTTACTCGAGACAGGGGTCAGATACGCAGTATTTT; CDR3: CASSYSRQGSDTQYF
J: TRBJ2-2; size: few; D: NA; V: TRBV7-7; DNA: TGTGCCAGCGGGGAGCTGTTTTTT; CDR3: CASGELFF
J: TRBJ1-4; size: NA; D: TRBD1; V: TRBV20-1; DNA: TGCAGTGCTAGGGAGGGACAGGGAGAGGAAAAACTGTTTTTT; CDR3: CSAREGQGEEKLFF
J: TRBJ2-5; size: few; D: NA; V: TRBV7-2; DNA: TGTGCCAGCAGCCCCCAAGGGGTCGAGACCCAGTACTTC; CDR3: CASSPQGVETQYF
J: TRBJ1-2; size: few; D: NA; V: TRBV5-1; DNA: TGCGCCAGCAGCTTTGACTGGGAGAACTATGGCTACACCTTC; CDR3: CASSFDWENYGYTF
J: TRBJ2-4; size: many; D: TRBD2; V: TRBV3-1; DNA: TGTGCCAGCAGCCAAGCATCGGGGGGGGGAAACATTCAGTACTTC; CDR3: CASSQASGGGNIQYF
J: TRBJ2-1; size: few; D: NA; V: TRBV7-2; DNA: TGTGCCAGCAGCCCACTTTACGGCGGGGAGGAGTTCTTC; CDR3: CASSPLYGGEEFF
J: TRBJ2-5; size: many; D: NA; V: TRBV25-1; DNA: TGTGCCAGCAGTGAGTCGGGGGAGACCCAGTACTTC; CDR3: CASSESGETQYF
J: TRBJ1-6; size: many; D: TRBD1; V: TRBV9; DNA: TGTGCCAGCAGCCACAGGGACAGGGTGGGATCACCCCTCCACTTT; CDR3: CASSHRDRVGSPLHF
J: TRBJ2-5; size: many; D: NA; V: TRBV9; DNA: TGTGCCAGCAGCGTAGAAGGGGTAGAGACCCAGTACTTC; CDR3: CASSVEGVETQYF
J: TRBJ2-7; size: NA; D: TRBD2; V: TRBV6-1; DNA: TGTGCCAGCAGTGCGGGGGGTGAATACGAGCAGTACTTC; CDR3: CASSAGGEYEQYF
J: TRBJ2-2; size: NA; D: NA; V: TRBV20-1; DNA: TGCAGTGCTACAAAGGGCGTGGGGGGCTGGGGTACCGGGGAGCTGTTTTTT; CDR3: CSATKGVGGWGTGELFF
J: TRBJ2-2; size: NA; D: NA; V: TRBV7-3; DNA: TGTGCCAGCAGCTTAGCGGCAGGGGCGAACACCGGGGAGCTGTTTTTT; CDR3: CASSLAAGANTGELFF
J: TRBJ2-5; size: NA; D: NA; V: TRBV5-1; DNA: TGCGCCAGCAGCCCTAACAGGCGTCAAGAGACCCAGTACTTC; CDR3: CASSPNRRQETQYF
J: TRBJ2-1; size: NA; D: TRBD2; V: TRBV2; DNA: TGTGCCAGCAGAGGACTAGCGGGAGGGCCGGAGCAGTTCTTC; CDR3: CASRGLAGGPEQFF
J: TRBJ2-3; size: NA; D: TRBD2; V: TRBV5-1; DNA: TGCGCCAGCAGGGGACTAGCGGGAGTCGCAACAGATACGCAGTATTTT; CDR3: CASRGLAGVATDTQYF
J: TRBJ2-7; size: NA; D: NA; V: TRBV20-1; DNA: TGCAGTGCTAGCCCTCAGGGGTACGAGCAGTACTTC; CDR3: CSASPQGYEQYF
J: TRBJ2-2; size: NA; D: NA; V: TRBV9; DNA: TGTGCCAGCAGCAAACCGGGACTGACAAACACCGGGGAGCTGTTTTTT; CDR3: CASSKPGLTNTGELFF
J: TRBJ2-2; size: NA; D: NA; V: TRBV2; DNA: TGTGCCAGCCAATTGCCGGCGACGAACACCGGGGAGCTGTTTTTT; CDR3: CASQLPATNTGELFF
J: TRBJ1-1; size: NA; D: NA; V: TRBV3-1; DNA: TGTGCCAGCACCGTGGAGGGGTCGGGGACTGAAGCTTTCTTT; CDR3: CASTVEGSGTEAFF
J: TRBJ2-3; size: NA; D: NA; V: TRBV15; DNA: TGTGCCACCAGCAGTATCCGGGCCATCTCGGCAGATACGCAGTATTTT; CDR3: CATSSIRAISADTQYF
J: TRBJ2-1; size: NA; D: TRBD2; V: TRBV11-2; DNA: TGTGCCAGCAGCCCCGGGACTAGCGGCTTTACCTACAATGAGCAGTTCTTC; CDR3: CASSPGTSGFTYNEQFF
J: TRBJ2-7; size: NA; D: NA; V: TRBV21-1; DNA: TGTGCCAGCACAGGAAGGTGGAAATGGACTAGCGGGAGTCCCTACGAGCAGTACTTC; CDR3: CASTGRWKWTSGSPYEQYF
J: TRBJ2-1; size: NA; D: TRBD2; V: TRBV6-2/TRBV6-3; DNA: TGTGCCACCGGGACTAGCGGGGAAAATGAGCAGTTCTTC; CDR3: CATGTSGENEQFF
J: TRBJ1-2; size: NA; D: NA; V: TRBV21-1; DNA: TGTGCCAGCAGCAAAGTATTCAGGGATTACTATGGCTACACCTTC; CDR3: CASSKVFRDYYGYTF
J: TRBJ2-7; size: few; D: NA; V: TRBV5-6; DNA: TGTGCCAGCAGCTTGGTCTGGACAGCGAACGAGCAGTACTTC; CDR3: CASSLVWTANEQYF
J: TRBJ2-1; size: few; D: TRBD2; V: TRBV4-1; DNA: TGCGCCAGCAGCCGCGCGGGGGGTGAGCAGTTCTTC; CDR3: CASSRAGGEQFF
J: TRBJ2-1; size: few; D: NA; V: TRBV20-1; DNA: TGCAGTGCTAGGGGCGGGACCTACAATGAGCAGTTCTTC; CDR3: CSARGGTYNEQFF
J: TRBJ2-7; size: NA; D: NA; V: TRBV7-9; DNA: TGTGCCAGCAGCTCGTTCGACACGGGGGAGCAGTACTTC; CDR3: CASSSFDTGEQYF
J: TRBJ2-7; size: NA; D: NA; V: TRBV13; DNA: TGTGCCAGCAGCTTAGGCAGGGTCTCCTACGAGCAGTACTTC; CDR3: CASSLGRVSYEQYF
J: TRBJ2-3; size: NA; D: TRBD1; V: TRBV29-1; DNA: TGCAGCGTAGGGACAGTTTACACAGATACGCAGTATTTT; CDR3: CSVGTVYTDTQYF